One and the same sample provided the 23 T cell receptor beta chains below, sequenced in a study of blood T cells in healthy people across ages. Next came a second PCR, run for about 6 to 11 cycles, which used a sample-barcoded 5' primer along with a J-beta primer mix. TCRdb processed the 5' RACE reads anew with MiXCR; each CDR3 protein has one entry. Of about 640,000 distinct CDR3 sequences detected, around 54% appear once; the ten largest clones hold around 37%. The sample taken for sequencing was blood. These receptors all stem from a man aged 60 to 75 in good health.

The J gene is TRBJ2-3, the V gene TRBV3-1; D is possibly TRBD1 (6 bases). Germline CDR1 reads LGHDT; CDR2 reads YNNKEL (reference sequence). The CDR3 is made up of 16 amino acids. V was shortened by 0 bases and J by 0 bases, with 10 bases between the two germline ends. The CDR3 DNA reads as TGTGCCAGCAGCCAAGACCGACAGGCTAGCACAGATACGCAGTATTTT. Its translation is CASSQDRQASTDTQYF.

As concerns this clonotype: Given the absence of the conserved phenylalanine or tryptophan at the CDR3 end, a read error is likely. The DNA is omitted, as the CDR3 cannot be located on it reliably, and the CDR3 follows TCRdb's listing. CDR3 region: CASSLVTGSSY. V and J are TRBV5-1 and TRBJ1-2; the table names TRBD1, a call not compared with the DNA. CDR1 is SGHRS, CDR2 YFSETQ, per germline. The CDR3 is 11 residues long, counting both termini.

The rearrangement uses TRBV7-2 and TRBJ2-7; possibly TRBD1 for D (6 bases). V gave up 5 bases and J gave up 0 bases, with 14 bases separating them. Germline CDR1 reads SGHTA; CDR2 reads FQGNSA. The CDR3 length is 15 residues. The CDR3 is CASSPGQPFSYEQYF. CDR3 nucleotides: TGTGCCAGCAGCCCTGGACAGCCCTTCTCCTACGAGCAGTACTTC.

This rearrangement joins TRBV25-1 to TRBJ2-7; D may be TRBD1 or TRBD2 (7 bases each). Trimming shortened V by 5 bases and J by 5 bases, and 16 bases separated the two germline ends. Germline V lookup: CDR1 MGHDK, CDR2 SYGVNS. The CDR3 is made up of 14 amino acids. CDR3 loop: CASSPQGGQDEQYF. The DNA of the CDR3 is TGTGCCAGCAGTCCCCAGGGGGGGCAGGACGAGCAGTACTTC.

The V call is TRBV20-1, the J call TRBJ2-5, with TRBD2 identical over 8 bases. J was trimmed by 4 bases and V by 6 bases; bases with no gene match: 13. The CDR3 is made up of 15 amino acids. Germline V gene lookup returns CDR1 DFQATT and CDR2 SNEGSKA (reference sequence). The CDR3 DNA follows: TGCAGTGCCAGTAGGGGACTAGGCCGAACAGAGACCCAGTACTTC. Translation: CSASRGLGRTETQYF.

This clonotype has a handful of counts. The chain has TRBV6-5 and TRBJ2-3, with D unclear. The V end lost 2 bases, the J end lost 1 base, and 10 bases lay between the germline ends. Germline-derived CDR1 and CDR2 are MNHEY and SVGAGI. The CDR3 totals 15 residues. The CDR3 DNA reads as TGTGCCAGCAGTTACACCCGGTGGGGCACAGATACGCAGTATTTT. This codes for CASSYTRWGTDTQYF.

Comments on this clonotype: Given a much more abundant clone one base away, this may be a read error. The rearrangement uses TRBV12-3 or TRBV12-4 and TRBJ1-2; no reliable D call. CDR3 length: 14 amino acids. CDR3 sequence (DNA): TGTGCCTGCAGCAGTTCAGGAGGAAGCTATGGCTACACCTTC. Translated, it gives CACSSSGGSYGYTF.

The V and J genes are TRBV20-1 and TRBJ2-7; D unresolved. The germline gives CDR1 DFQATT, CDR2 SNEGSKA (reference sequence). Between the trimmed V and J ends, which lost 4 bases and 3 bases, there was a span of 13 bases. The CDR3 runs to 13 residues. The DNA for the CDR3 is TGCAGTGCTACCGGACGGTCTGGCTACGAGCAGTACTTC. It specifies CSATGRSGYEQYF.

The rearrangement links TRBV20-1 to TRBJ2-5, with D maybe TRBD2 (6 bases). The CDR3 loop spans 13 amino acids. Germline loops: CDR1 DFQATT, CDR2 SNEGSKA (reference sequence). V was shortened by 5 bases and J by 5 bases, with 15 bases between the two germline ends. CDR3 amino acids: CSAGGLVGETQYF. Written as DNA, the CDR3 is TGCAGTGCTGGGGGACTCGTAGGGGAGACCCAGTACTTC.

The chain employs TRBV5-1 and TRBJ2-3, with TRBD1 identical over 8 bases. V lost 4 bases, J lost 4 bases, and 8 bases stayed unmatched. Germline assignment: CDR1 SGHRS and CDR2 YFSETQ. This CDR3 region has 15 residues. CDR3 in amino acids: CASSGGQGPSDTQYF. CDR3 in DNA: TGCGCCAGCAGCGGCGGACAGGGTCCCTCAGATACGCAGTATTTT.

A note on this clonotype: At one end the junction does not follow the germline gene, possibly because of a read error. The rearrangement uses TRBV7-2 and TRBJ1-2; a possible D gene is TRBD1 (6 bases). The CDR3 totals 13 residues. The germline CDR1 and CDR2 sequences are SGHTA and FQGNSA. In DNA, the CDR3 is TGTGCCAGCAGCCCAGGGGTGAGATATGGCCACACCTTC. Protein: CASSPGVRYGHTF.

This chain connects TRBV20-1 to TRBJ1-6, with D possibly being TRBD1 (6 bases). Germline CDR1 DFQATT, CDR2 SNEGSKA (reference sequence). The CDR3 spans 14 residues. This CDR3 is CSAAPTRGNSPLHF. The DNA of the CDR3 is TGCAGCGCCGCGCCTACGAGGGGGAATTCACCCCTCCACTTT.

This clonotype occurred once. The V call is TRBV7-2, the J call TRBJ2-1; D gene uncertain. This CDR3 contains 15 residues. Germline V gene data show CDR1 as SGHTA and CDR2 as FQGNSA. The V end was cut by 1 base, the J end by 10 bases, with 17 bases between. The CDR3, as DNA: TGTGCCAGCAGCTTAGTGTCTACTCTCGGCAAGGAGCAGTTCTTC. As protein: CASSLVSTLGKEQFF.

The chain has TRBV6-5 and TRBJ1-5; 9 bases are shared with TRBD1. V was pared by 6 bases and J by 2 bases, with 8 bases of the junction left unmatched. CDR1 and CDR2 (germline): MNHEY, SVGAGI. This CDR3 spans 16 amino acids. CDR3: CASSPSRDRGNQPQHF. The CDR3 DNA is TGTGCCAGCAGCCCTTCCCGGGACAGGGGCAATCAGCCCCAGCATTTT.

The chain couples TRBV5-1 to TRBJ2-7; either TRBD1 or TRBD2 may supply D (5 bases each). This CDR3 has 14 residues. CDR1 is SGHRS and CDR2 is YFSETQ in the germline V gene. V was trimmed by 6 bases and J by 6 bases, leaving 19 bases between them. In nucleotides, the CDR3 is TGCGCCAGCACCTTCGGGACCCCGAGGAGCGAGCAGTACTTC. It yields the protein CASTFGTPRSEQYF.

The V call is TRBV28, the J call TRBJ2-5; no firm D call. Looked up from germline, CDR1 is MDHEN and CDR2 is SYDVKM. The CDR3 spans 13 residues. The V end was cut by 6 bases, the J end by 5 bases, with 13 bases between. The CDR3 spells CASSHRVGETQYF. The CDR3 DNA reads TGTGCCAGCAGCCACCGGGTTGGGGAGACCCAGTACTTC.

The gene calls are TRBV20-1 and TRBJ1-2; 8 bases are shared with TRBD1. CDR3 size: 15 residues. Germline V gives CDR1 DFQATT, CDR2 SNEGSKA (reference sequence). V gave up 0 bases and J gave up 7 bases; unmatched junction bases: 10. This CDR3 is CSARDSQGASGGYTF. The DNA of the CDR3 is TGCAGTGCTAGAGATAGCCAGGGGGCGTCGGGTGGCTACACCTTC.

This clonotype was seen only once. This chain links TRBV15 with TRBJ1-2; D might be TRBD1 (6 bases). This CDR3 contains 17 residues. Deletions cut 3 bases from V and 2 bases from J, with 19 bases between. Looked up from germline, CDR1 is LNHNV and CDR2 is YYDKDF (reference sequence). CDR3 residues: CATSRDRGGMSNYGYTF. The CDR3 nucleotides are TGTGCCACCAGCAGGGACCGAGGGGGTATGTCCAACTATGGCTACACCTTC.

The J gene is TRBJ2-5, the V gene TRBV10-3; tentatively, D is TRBD1 (6 bases). CDR1 is ENHRY, CDR2 SYGVKD, per germline. This CDR3 is built from 15 residues. Trimming took off 0 bases at V and 4 bases at J, with 12 bases between the two ends. The DNA of the CDR3 is TGTGCCATCAGTGAGTCCACACAGGGCCGAGAGACCCAGTACTTC. Translated: CAISESTQGRETQYF.

The chain combines TRBV7-2 with TRBJ2-1, with D perhaps matching TRBD2 (6 bases). The V end was cut by 2 bases, the J end by 9 bases, with 11 bases between. The CDR3 is made up of 13 amino acids. CDR1 SGHTA and CDR2 FQGNSA come from the germline V gene. This chain's CDR3 is CASSLISGSEQFF. The CDR3 DNA reads as TGTGCCAGCAGCTTAATTAGCGGCTCTGAGCAGTTCTTC.

The chain couples TRBV20-1 to TRBJ1-4; D uncertain. Germline-derived CDR1 and CDR2 are DFQATT and SNEGSKA (reference sequence). Trimming removed 3 bases at V and 0 bases at J, with 2 bases between. This CDR3 comprises 12 residues. The CDR3 spells CSARATNEKLFF. The CDR3 bases are TGCAGTGCTAGGGCAACTAATGAAAAACTGTTTTTT.

The chain carries TRBV12-3 or TRBV12-4 and TRBJ2-3, with 14 bases that match TRBD2. The V and J ends lost 2 bases and 14 bases, in that order; junction bases with no gene match: 9. The CDR3 has 15 residues. Here the CDR3 reads CASSLSGLAGESVYF. The CDR3 DNA reads as TGTGCCAGCAGTTTATCGGGACTAGCGGGGGAGAGCGTGTATTTT.

The chain couples TRBV3-1 to TRBJ2-1; D remains ambiguous. The CDR3 runs to 15 residues. Trimming took 4 bases from V and 4 from J, leaving 14 bases between them. Germline V gene lookup returns CDR1 LGHDT and CDR2 YNNKEL (reference sequence). Here the CDR3 DNA reads TGTGCCAGCAGCCCCTCTGACTCCTTTTACAATGAGCAGTTCTTC. Its translation is CASSPSDSFYNEQFF.